The rows below give T cell receptor beta chains drawn from one sample of a study of shared clonotypes between healthy human individuals. The method was immunoSEQ multiplex PCR; TCRdb's version includes in-frame clones alone and lacks a portion of them. The table records a few hundred thousand clones, 50% to 75% of them present only once. Sequencing was done on a sample of memory CD4+ T cells sorted from blood. The receptor set was obtained from a young man in good health. CDR3s include the opening cysteine and the closing phenylalanine or tryptophan. The D gene is left open where the match is weak. Clone size is not always given. Where it is, it says once, few, many or a class for expanded clones.

TRBV10-1	.	TRBJ2-7	.	TGCGCCAGCAGTGAAGGGATCTACGAGCAGTACTTC	CASSEGIYEQYF
TRBV2	.	TRBJ1-1	TRBD1	TGTGCCAGCAGCCCGCGGGACAGCCGCGGGGGTAGCACTGAAGCTTTCTTT	CASSPRDSRGGSTEAFF
TRBV7-2	.	TRBJ2-2	.	TGTGCCAGCAAGATAGGGGGATCCGGGGAGCTGTTTTTT	CASKIGGSGELFF
TRBV7-6	.	TRBJ2-7	TRBD2	TGTGCCAGCAGCTCTGGGAGGGGAGGGCCCTACGAGCAGTACTTC	CASSSGRGGPYEQYF
TRBV27	.	TRBJ2-7	.	TGTGCCAGCAGTTTTTACGCCGGCGAGCAGTACTTC	CASSFYAGEQYF
TRBV18	.	TRBJ1-1	.	TGTGCCAGCTCACCATTGGCAACGAACACTGAAGCTTTCTTT	CASSPLATNTEAFF
TRBV30	.	TRBJ2-3	.	TGTGCCTGGAGTGTACGGCCCCGAACAGATACGCAGTATTTT	CAWSVRPRTDTQYF
TRBV29-1	.	TRBJ1-4	TRBD1	TGCAGCGCAAAAAACAGGGGTAATAATGAAAAACTGTTTTTT	CSAKNRGNNEKLFF
TRBV7-7	.	TRBJ2-6	.	TGTGCCAGCAGCTTGTCTGCCGGGGCCAACGTCCTGACTTTC	CASSLSAGANVLTF
TRBV29-1	.	TRBJ2-1	TRBD2	TGCAGCGTTGTAACTAGCGGGAGGGTCTCCTACAATGAGCAGTTCTTC	CSVVTSGRVSYNEQFF
TRBV30	once	TRBJ1-1	.	TGTGCCTGGAGTCCCTTCGGGGGGGGGCTAGCTTTCTTT	CAWSPFGGGLAFF
TRBV9	.	TRBJ2-1	.	TGTGCCAGCAGCGTAGCTCAGGACCCGTACAATGAGCAGTTCTTC	CASSVAQDPYNEQFF
TRBV9	.	TRBJ2-1	.	TGTGCCAGCAGCGTGGATAGAAGCTCCTACAATGAGCAGTTCTTC	CASSVDRSSYNEQFF
TRBV14	.	TRBJ1-2	TRBD1	TGTGCCAGCAGCCAGGGGACAGGGGCCTATGGCTACACCTTC	CASSQGTGAYGYTF
TRBV6-5	few	TRBJ1-2	.	TGTGCCAGCAGTTACGGGACCGGTGGGGGCACGAAAGGCTACACCTTC	CASSYGTGGGTKGYTF
TRBV10-3	.	TRBJ2-3	TRBD1	TGTGCCATCAGGGGACAGGGAGGAGATACGCAGTATTTT	CAIRGQGGDTQYF
TRBV28	.	TRBJ2-3	TRBD1	TGTGCCAGCAGAACTAACAGGGGGCCGATTATAAGGACGCAGTATTTT	CASRTNRGPIIRTQYF
TRBV9	few	TRBJ2-5	.	TGTGCCAGCAGCAGTGGATATTCGCAAGAGACCCAGTACTTC	CASSSGYSQETQYF
TRBV27	few	TRBJ1-2	TRBD1	TGTGCCAGCAGTCGCGCCTTTTCGGGACAGGGGACTTACTACACCTTC	CASSRAFSGQGTYYTF
TRBV18	.	TRBJ2-7	.	TGTGCCAGCTCACCACAGGGGAGAGAAGAGCAGTACTTC	CASSPQGREEQYF
TRBV28	.	TRBJ1-5	.	TGTGCCAGCAGTTATTCCCGGGCAGGCAATCAGCCCCAGCATTTT	CASSYSRAGNQPQHF
TRBV5-1	.	TRBJ2-5	.	TGCGCCAGCAGCTTGGTCAGGGGAGAGACCCAGTACTTC	CASSLVRGETQYF
TRBV5-1	.	TRBJ2-6	.	TGCGCCAGCAGCTTGGGAGGTACGGGGACCAACGTCCTGACTTTC	CASSLGGTGTNVLTF
TRBV9	.	TRBJ2-6	TRBD2	TGTGCCAGCAGCCCGGAGGCACTAGCGAGGGCCAACGTCCTGACTTTC	CASSPEALARANVLTF
TRBV29-1	.	TRBJ2-1	TRBD1	TGCAGCGTTAGATTCCGAGGGACAGGCAATGAGCAGTTCTTC	CSVRFRGTGNEQFF
TRBV10-3	.	TRBJ2-1	.	TGTGCCATCAGTGAGGATCAGGGTTCCTACAATGAGCAGTTCTTC	CAISEDQGSYNEQFF
TRBV29-1	.	TRBJ1-1	.	TGCAGCGGTCTAGGCCCCTTAACAAGTGAAGCTTTCTTT	CSGLGPLTSEAFF
TRBV6-6	.	TRBJ2-1	TRBD2	TGTGCCAGCACCCGGGCGGGAGGAACCAACAATGAGCAGTTCTTC	CASTRAGGTNNEQFF